This T cell receptor beta chain was sequenced for a study of CD8 T cells in ankylosing spondylitis. Study outcomes and limitations: Disease-linked clones reportedly concentrated significantly in matched ankylosing spondylitis synovial fluid. Relatively rare in peripheral blood, disease-linked clones were also CD8+. Within ankylosing spondylitis blood, a TCR beta motif made up of several highly homologous variants appeared to be characteristic. Earlier reports found some motif variants in synovial fluid and blood in reactive arthritis.

This clonotype showed up many times. No antigen is known for it. The V and J ends lost 2 bases and 3 bases, in that order; junction bases with no gene match: 10. The V gene's germline CDR1 is MNHEY and CDR2 SVGEGT. The CDR3 covers 18 residues. TCRdb reprocessed the 5' RACE reads via MiXCR and lists one record per CDR3 protein. The sample includes some 130,000 distinct CDR3 sequences, 5.5% to 7.5% of them seen just once. Specimen: blood, either unsorted or a sorted T cell fraction (not recorded which). V and J are TRBV6-2 or TRBV6-3 and TRBJ1-5, with TRBD1 identical over 10 bases. The source of this sequence is a female donor with ankylosing spondylitis or in good health (not recorded which). CDR3 in amino acids: CASSYRRDRGLSNQPQHF. In DNA, the CDR3 is TGTGCCAGCAGTTACCGCCGGGACAGGGGACTCTCCAATCAGCCCCAGCATTTT.